The TCR beta chain under discussion was sequenced for a study of monozygotic twins with cystic fibrosis. As concerns this clone: Antigen specificity is unknown.

Study-wide results and limits: Clonality was generally low (median roughly 0.01), higher in the most severe patients.

Method: immunoSEQ multiplex PCR; TCRdb's copy keeps in-frame clones and lacks some. The table includes about 7,500 clones, roughly 94% detected once. V lost 5 bases and J 0 bases, leaving 7 bases between the germline ends. Germline loops: CDR1 MNHNS, CDR2 SASEGT. The CDR3 loop spans 14 amino acids. This TCR came from a boy under 10 years old with cystic fibrosis. The rearrangement uses TRBV6-1 and TRBJ1-4; no firm D call. The material sequenced was blood. The CDR3 protein is CASSRRPTNEKLFF. CDR3 nucleotides: TGTGCCAGCAGTCGACGACCAACTAATGAAAAACTGTTTTTT.